The TCR beta chain under discussion was sequenced for a study of T cell clonotyping in hematopoietic cell transplantation. Study-wide findings and caveats: Higher Inverse Simpson Index values in graft donor and pretransplant recipient predicted broader posttransplant TCR diversity. No sorting was done, leaving CD4 and CD8 contributions mixed. At the given depth, recipient repertoires were over 95% de novo clonotypes. After transplant, recipient diversity fell while pathologically expanded clonotypes grew through day 180.

The V gene lost 3 bases and the J gene lost 3 bases, with 11 bases spanning the gap. Germline V gene sequence: CDR1 MNHEY, CDR2 SMNVEV (reference sequence). The CDR3 has 15 residues. Method: immunoSEQ multiplex PCR; TCRdb's copy keeps in-frame clones and lacks some. The sample holds more than 800 clones, nearly 95% seen once. With regard to this clone: The antigen is undetermined.

The chain links TRBV27 to TRBJ1-4; possibly TRBD1 for D (5 bases). Here the sequenced sample was peripheral blood mononuclear cells, taken 180 days after allogeneic stem cell transplant. The source is a male patient between 60 and 69 years old who had an allogeneic stem cell transplant from an unrelated donor, so T cells may come from the graft donor. Some clones in this sample may be carry-over from other donors' samples. In nucleotides, the CDR3 is TGTGCCAGCAGTTTTTCAGGGTCGCCTAATGAAAAACTGTTTTTT. Encoded protein: CASSFSGSPNEKLFF. Looking up the rest from reference TRBV27 and TRBJ1-4 gives the full variable domain: EAQVTQNPRYLITVTGKKLTVTCSQNMNHEYMSWYRQDPGLGLRQIYYSMNVEVTDKGDVPEGYKVSRKEKRNFPLILESPSPNQTSLYFCASSFSGSPNEKLFFGSGTQLSVL.